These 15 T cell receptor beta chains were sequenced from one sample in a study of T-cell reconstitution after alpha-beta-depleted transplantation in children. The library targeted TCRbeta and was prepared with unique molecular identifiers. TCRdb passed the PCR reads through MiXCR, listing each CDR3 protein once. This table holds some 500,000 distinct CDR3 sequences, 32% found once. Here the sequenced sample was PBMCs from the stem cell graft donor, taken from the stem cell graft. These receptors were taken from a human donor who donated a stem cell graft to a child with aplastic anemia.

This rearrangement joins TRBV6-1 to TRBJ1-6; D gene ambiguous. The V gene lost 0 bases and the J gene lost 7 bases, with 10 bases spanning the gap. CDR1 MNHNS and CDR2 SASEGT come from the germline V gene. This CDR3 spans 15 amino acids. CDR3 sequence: CASSEAATANSPLHF. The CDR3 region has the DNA TGTGCCAGCAGTGAAGCGGCGACCGCAAATTCACCCCTCCACTTT.

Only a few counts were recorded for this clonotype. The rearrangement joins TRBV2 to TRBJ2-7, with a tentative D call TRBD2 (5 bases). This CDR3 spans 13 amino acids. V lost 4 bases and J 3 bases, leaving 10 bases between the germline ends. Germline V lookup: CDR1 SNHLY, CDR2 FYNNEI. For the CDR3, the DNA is TGTGCCAGCAGTGGGGGAGTCTTCTACGAGCAGTACGTC. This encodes CASSGGVFYEQYV.

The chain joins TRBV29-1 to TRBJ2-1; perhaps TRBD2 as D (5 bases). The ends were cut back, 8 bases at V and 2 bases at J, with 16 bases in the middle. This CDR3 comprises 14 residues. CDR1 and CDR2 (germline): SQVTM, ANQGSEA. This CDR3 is CSLRSGSAYNEQFF. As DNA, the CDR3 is TGCAGCCTCCGGTCGGGGTCCGCCTACAATGAGCAGTTCTTC.

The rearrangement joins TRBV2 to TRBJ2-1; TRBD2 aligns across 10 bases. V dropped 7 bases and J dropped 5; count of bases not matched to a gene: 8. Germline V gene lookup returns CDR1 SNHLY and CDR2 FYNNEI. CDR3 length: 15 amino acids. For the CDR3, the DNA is TGTGCCAGCAAAGCCGGGACTAGCGAAGACAATGAGCAGTTCTTC. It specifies CASKAGTSEDNEQFF.

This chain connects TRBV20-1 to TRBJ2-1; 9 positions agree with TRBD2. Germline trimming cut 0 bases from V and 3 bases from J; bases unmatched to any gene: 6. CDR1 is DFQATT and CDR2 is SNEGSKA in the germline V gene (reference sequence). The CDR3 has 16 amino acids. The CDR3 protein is CSARDNRLAVYNEQFF. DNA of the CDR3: TGCAGTGCTAGAGATAATCGACTAGCGGTCTACAATGAGCAGTTCTTC.

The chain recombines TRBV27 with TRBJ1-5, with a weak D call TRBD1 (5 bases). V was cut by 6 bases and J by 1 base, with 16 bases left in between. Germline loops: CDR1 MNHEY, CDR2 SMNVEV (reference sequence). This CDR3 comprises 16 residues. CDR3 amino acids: CASRPDSGLSNQPQHF. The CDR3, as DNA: TGTGCCAGCAGACCCGACAGCGGGCTAAGCAATCAGCCCCAGCATTTT.

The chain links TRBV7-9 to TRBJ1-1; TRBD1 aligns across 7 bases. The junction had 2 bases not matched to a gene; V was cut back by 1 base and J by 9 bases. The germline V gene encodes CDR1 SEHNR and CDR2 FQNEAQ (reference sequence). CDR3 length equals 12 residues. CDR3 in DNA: TGTGCCAGCAGCTTAGAGGGGGCCCAAGCTTTCTTT. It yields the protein CASSLEGAQAFF.

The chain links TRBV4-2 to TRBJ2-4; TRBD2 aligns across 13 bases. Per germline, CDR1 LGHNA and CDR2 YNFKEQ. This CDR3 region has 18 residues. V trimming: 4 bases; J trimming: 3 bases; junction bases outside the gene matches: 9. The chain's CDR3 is CASSPGLAGAGGKNIQYF. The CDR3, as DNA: TGTGCCAGCAGCCCTGGACTAGCGGGAGCCGGGGGCAAAAACATTCAGTACTTC.

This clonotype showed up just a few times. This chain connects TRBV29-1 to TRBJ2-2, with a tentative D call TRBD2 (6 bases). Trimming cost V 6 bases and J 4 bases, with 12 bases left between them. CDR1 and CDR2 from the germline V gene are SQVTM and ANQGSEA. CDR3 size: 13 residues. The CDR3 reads CSVRRGTTGELFF. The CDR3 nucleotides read TGCAGCGTACGACGGGGGACCACCGGGGAGCTGTTTTTT.

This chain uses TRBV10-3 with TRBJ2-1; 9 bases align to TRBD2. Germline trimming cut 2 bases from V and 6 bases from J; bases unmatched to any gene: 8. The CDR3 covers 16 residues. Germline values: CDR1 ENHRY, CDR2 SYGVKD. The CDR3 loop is CAISEPGLATGNEQFF. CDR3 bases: TGTGCCATCAGTGAGCCGGGACTAGCAACAGGCAATGAGCAGTTCTTC.

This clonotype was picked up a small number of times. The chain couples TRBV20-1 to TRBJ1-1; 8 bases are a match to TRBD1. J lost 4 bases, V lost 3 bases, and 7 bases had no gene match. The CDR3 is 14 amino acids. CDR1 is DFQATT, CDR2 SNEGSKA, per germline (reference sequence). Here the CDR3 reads CSASLLDRGTEAFF. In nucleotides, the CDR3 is TGCAGTGCTAGTCTATTAGACAGGGGCACTGAAGCTTTCTTT.

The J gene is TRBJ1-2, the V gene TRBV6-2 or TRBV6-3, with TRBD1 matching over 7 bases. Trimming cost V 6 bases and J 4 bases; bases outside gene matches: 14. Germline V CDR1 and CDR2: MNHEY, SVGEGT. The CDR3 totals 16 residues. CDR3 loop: CASSTKGAPYGYGYTF. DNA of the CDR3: TGTGCCAGCAGCACAAAGGGGGCACCTTACGGCTATGGCTACACCTTC.

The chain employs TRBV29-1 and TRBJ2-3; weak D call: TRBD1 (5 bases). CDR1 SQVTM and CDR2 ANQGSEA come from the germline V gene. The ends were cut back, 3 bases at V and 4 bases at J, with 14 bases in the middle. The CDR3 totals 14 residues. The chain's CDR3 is CSVDRQTHADTQYF. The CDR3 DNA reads TGCAGCGTTGACAGACAGACCCACGCAGATACGCAGTATTTT.

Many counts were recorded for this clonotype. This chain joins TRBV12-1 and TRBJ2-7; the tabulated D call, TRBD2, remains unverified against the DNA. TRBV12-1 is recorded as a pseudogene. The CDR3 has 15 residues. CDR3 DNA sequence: TGTGCCAGCAGAGAGAGGCAGGGCCCTCCTCGCGAGCAGTACGTC. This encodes CASRERQGPPREQYV.

CDR3 in DNA: TGCAGTGCTAGTCTCGGGAATCAGCCCCAGCATTTT. It translates to CSASLGNQPQHF. The chain carries TRBV20-1 and TRBJ1-5; no reliable D call. The germline V gene has CDR1 DFQATT and CDR2 SNEGSKA (reference sequence). The CDR3 consists of 12 residues. Trimming left V 3 bases short and J 4 bases short, with 7 bases between.